The 25 T cell receptor beta chains below were found in one sample sequenced in a study of blood T cell repertoires in COVID-19. Measured with immunoSEQ multiplex PCR; TCRdb has only the in-frame clones, and not every one. This sample yields some 180,000 clones, of which around 90% are seen a single time; 0.62% belongs to the top ten. Input material: peripheral blood. These receptors were taken from a man between 50 and 59 years old with acute or convalescent COVID-19.

J is TRBJ1-5 and V is TRBV19; D remains ambiguous. The germline CDR1 and CDR2 sequences are LNHDA and SQIVND (reference sequence). The CDR3 spans 12 residues. V lost 5 bases to trimming and J lost 5 bases, with 7 bases between them. This CDR3 is CASSPNYQPQHF. CDR3 nucleotide sequence: TGTGCCAGTAGTCCAAATTATCAGCCCCAGCATTTT.

The V and J genes are TRBV4-1 and TRBJ2-5; maybe TRBD2 (6 bases). Germline assignment: CDR1 MGHRA and CDR2 YSYEKL. V dropped 1 base and J dropped 4 bases, with 10 bases sitting between them. The CDR3 runs 14 residues. In nucleotides, the CDR3 is TGCGCCAGCAGCCAAGCGAAGGGAGGAGAGACCCAGTACTTC. It is translated as CASSQAKGGETQYF.

The chain joins TRBV6-2 or TRBV6-3 to TRBJ2-1; perhaps TRBD2 as D (6 bases). This CDR3 region has 17 residues. Looked up from germline, CDR1 is MNHEY and CDR2 is SVGEGT. The V end was cut by 6 bases, the J end by 0 bases, with 18 bases between. The CDR3 nucleotides read TGTGCCAGCAGCGCTTATCTAGCGCCTAGCTCCTACAATGAGCAGTTCTTC. Protein: CASSAYLAPSSYNEQFF.

This chain joins TRBV7-9 and TRBJ1-6, with D perhaps TRBD1 (5 bases). The CDR3 is 13 amino acids. V was pared by 8 bases and J by 1 base, with 6 bases between. In germline, CDR1 is SEHNR, CDR2 FQNEAQ (reference sequence). CDR3 DNA sequence: TGTGCCAGCCGACAGTCCTATAATTCACCCCTCCACTTT. It translates to CASRQSYNSPLHF.

The genes are TRBV27 and TRBJ2-2; 7 bases agree with TRBD1. Trimming removed 6 bases from V and 0 bases from J; junction bases left unmatched: 1. The germline V gene has CDR1 MNHEY and CDR2 SMNVEV (reference sequence). CDR3 length: 14 amino acids. For the CDR3, the DNA is TGTGCCAGCAGCCAGGGGGCGAACACCGGGGAGCTGTTTTTT. Translated, it gives CASSQGANTGELFF.

The rearrangement uses TRBV7-9 and TRBJ1-4, with 7 bases fitting TRBD1. CDR1 is SEHNR, CDR2 FQNEAQ, per germline (reference sequence). The junction had 9 bases not matched to a gene; V was cut back by 5 bases and J by 0 bases. The length of the CDR3 is 17 residues. The CDR3 protein is CASSPPGRGSTNEKLFF. Written as DNA, the CDR3 is TGTGCCAGCAGCCCCCCCGGCAGGGGGTCAACTAATGAAAAACTGTTTTTT.

The gene calls are TRBV6-1 and TRBJ1-5, with D perhaps matching TRBD1 (5 bases). Germline loops: CDR1 MNHNS, CDR2 SASEGT. V was pared by 3 bases and J by 0 bases, with 12 bases between. This CDR3 comprises 16 residues. CDR3 coding DNA: TGTGCCAGCAGTGATAGACAGCGGGCTAGCAATCAGCCCCAGCATTTT. Translating it yields CASSDRQRASNQPQHF.

J is TRBJ2-3 and V is TRBV28, with D possibly being TRBD2 (6 bases). Germline V gives CDR1 MDHEN, CDR2 SYDVKM. With 8 bases removed from V and 7 bases from J, the gap between germline ends came to 10 bases. The CDR3 spans 11 residues. The CDR3 protein is CASQGRNTQYF. The CDR3 DNA is TGTGCCAGCCAAGGGAGGAATACGCAGTATTTT.

The chain recombines TRBV19 with TRBJ2-2; no reliable D call. There are 11 residues in the CDR3. The germline CDR1 and CDR2 sequences are LNHDA and SQIVND (reference sequence). The ends were cut back, 7 bases at V and 3 bases at J, with 3 bases in the middle. CDR3 coding DNA: TGTGCCAGTACGGACACCGGGGAGCTGTTTTTT. This gives the protein CASTDTGELFF.

V is TRBV30 and J is TRBJ1-2; the match to TRBD1 covers 12 bases. V gave up 4 bases and J gave up 4 bases; unmatched junction bases: 13. This CDR3 has 17 amino acids. Germline loops: CDR1 GTSNPN, CDR2 SVGIG (reference sequence). The CDR3 spells CAWIPGQGARGSYGYTF. The DNA for the CDR3 is TGTGCCTGGATCCCGGGACAGGGGGCGCGGGGGTCCTATGGCTACACCTTC.

The chain has TRBV5-4 and TRBJ2-1; D is possibly TRBD1 (6 bases). This CDR3 region has 13 residues. Trimming stripped 4 bases from V and 10 bases from J, with 15 bases between. Germline values: CDR1 SGHNT, CDR2 YYREEE (reference sequence). Here the CDR3 reads CASSQGTSGEQFF. CDR3 nucleotides: TGTGCCAGCAGCCAAGGGACAAGTGGAGAGCAGTTCTTC.

The V and J genes are TRBV19 and TRBJ1-6; D is undetermined. V lost 7 bases to trimming and J lost 5 bases, with 18 bases between them. This CDR3 spans 16 amino acids. Germline CDR1 reads LNHDA; CDR2 reads SQIVND (reference sequence). CDR3 amino acids: CASTSGRERNNSPLHF. The CDR3 DNA reads as TGTGCCAGTACCTCAGGCCGGGAAAGAAATAATTCACCCCTCCACTTT.

This CDR3 reads CASMRCSYEQYV. The CDR3 nucleotides are TGTGCCAGCATGAGGTGCTCCTACGAGCAGTACGTC. J is TRBJ2-7 and V is TRBV6-4; no definite D call. This CDR3 has 12 residues. The V end lost 7 bases, the J end lost 0 bases, and 7 bases lay between the germline ends. The germline gives CDR1 MRHNA, CDR2 SNTAGT.

Concerning this clone itself: Different DNA sequences within this sample yield the same CDR3. The rearrangement links TRBV4-1 to TRBJ1-1, with D possibly matching TRBD1 (5 bases). V gave up 1 base and J gave up 5 bases, with 8 bases separating them. The CDR3 runs 13 residues. Germline lookup yields CDR1 MGHRA and CDR2 YSYEKL. The chain's CDR3 is CASSQVGGTEAFF. The CDR3 DNA reads as TGCGCCAGCAGCCAAGTGGGGGGGACTGAAGCTTTCTTT.

J is TRBJ2-5 and V is TRBV7-6; D possibly corresponds to TRBD2 (5 bases). The V gene's germline CDR1 is SGHVS and CDR2 FNYEAQ. The CDR3 is 15 residues long. V shed 4 bases and J shed 1 base, with 13 bases lying between them. This chain's CDR3 is CASSSRTQVQETQYF. The CDR3 DNA reads TGTGCCAGCAGCTCCAGGACTCAGGTCCAAGAGACCCAGTACTTC.

The V call is TRBV3-1 (or the pseudogene TRBV3-2), the J call TRBJ1-3, with a tentative D call TRBD1 (6 bases). Germline CDR1 reads LGHDT; CDR2 reads YNNKEL (reference sequence). The CDR3 has 17 residues. Trimming removed 5 bases at V and 1 base at J, with 18 bases between. CDR3 bases: TGTGCCAGCAGCAACCTTACAGGGAGGGAGTCTGGAAACACCATATATTTT. As protein: CASSNLTGRESGNTIYF.

The chain has TRBV3-1 (or the pseudogene TRBV3-2) and TRBJ2-1; TRBD2 agrees at 9 bases. V lost 4 bases and J lost 4; bases outside the gene matches: 5. This CDR3 is 15 amino acids long. Germline V CDR1 and CDR2: LGHDT, YNNKEL (reference sequence). The CDR3 DNA reads TGTGCCAGCAGCCTCCAAGCGGGGGGTTACAATGAGCAGTTCTTC. Protein product: CASSLQAGGYNEQFF.

This clone was counted once. The gene calls are TRBV29-1 and TRBJ2-7; D call uncertain. V was cut by 4 bases and J by 0 bases, with 13 bases left in between. This CDR3 is built from 14 residues. Germline V lookup: CDR1 SQVTM, CDR2 ANQGSEA. The CDR3 bases are TGCAGCGTTGCAAAACGCCTGAGCTCCTACGAGCAGTACTTC. It yields the protein CSVAKRLSSYEQYF.

V usage is TRBV30 and J usage is TRBJ1-2; D gene uncertain. Germline V gene data show CDR1 as GTSNPN and CDR2 as SVGIG (reference sequence). V dropped 3 bases and J dropped 5 bases, with 13 bases sitting between them. This CDR3 has 13 residues. The CDR3 reads CAWRLPTFYGYTF. The CDR3 bases are TGTGCCTGGAGGCTTCCGACTTTTTATGGCTACACCTTC.

The V gene is TRBV19, the J gene TRBJ1-5; 8 bases are shared with TRBD1. Germline loops: CDR1 LNHDA, CDR2 SQIVND (reference sequence). The length of the CDR3 is 14 residues. Trimming at V came to 3 bases and at J to 7 bases, leaving 5 bases not matched to a gene. CDR3 protein: CASSITGGKQPQHF. Written as DNA, the CDR3 is TGTGCCAGTAGTATTACAGGGGGAAAACAGCCCCAGCATTTT.

The chain links TRBV10-2 to TRBJ2-7; perhaps TRBD1 as D (6 bases). V lost 3 bases and J lost 4, with 10 bases in between. The CDR3 contains 13 residues. Germline-derived CDR1 and CDR2 are WSHSY and SAAADI. The CDR3 loop reads CASSEQGAYEQYV. As DNA, the CDR3 is TGCGCCAGCAGTGAACAGGGCGCGTACGAGCAGTACGTC.

The count of this clone is one. The rearrangement joins TRBV19 to TRBJ2-2, with 8 bases matching TRBD1. Trimming cost V 4 bases and J 4 bases; bases outside gene matches: 2. The CDR3 length is 14 residues. Germline V CDR1 and CDR2: LNHDA, SQIVND (reference sequence). The CDR3: CASSSDRGTGELFF. The CDR3 DNA reads TGTGCCAGTAGTAGTGACAGGGGCACCGGGGAGCTGTTTTTT.

This rearrangement joins TRBV27 to TRBJ2-4; D ambiguous. Germline CDR1 and CDR2: MNHEY and SMNVEV (reference sequence). The V and J ends lost 3 bases and 0 bases respectively, with 3 bases between them. CDR3 length: 13 residues. CDR3 residues: CASSFSAKNIQYF. CDR3 in DNA: TGTGCCAGCAGTTTCTCAGCCAAAAACATTCAGTACTTC.

The chain carries TRBV5-1 and TRBJ2-3; 11 nucleotides match TRBD2. The CDR3 loop spans 14 amino acids. V dropped 8 bases and J dropped 0; count of bases not matched to a gene: 2. CDR1 is SGHRS and CDR2 is YFSETQ in the germline V gene. The chain's CDR3 is CASRTSGSTDTQYF. CDR3 nucleotide sequence: TGCGCCAGTAGGACTAGCGGGAGCACAGATACGCAGTATTTT.

This sequence joins TRBV4-2 and TRBJ1-2, with TRBD1 identical over 8 bases. Germline CDR1 LGHNA, CDR2 YNFKEQ. J lost 2 bases, V lost 0 bases, and 2 bases had no gene match. The length of the CDR3 is 15 residues. CDR3 in amino acids: CASSQDRDRNYGYTF. The CDR3 region has the DNA TGTGCCAGCAGCCAAGATAGGGACAGGAACTATGGCTACACCTTC.